This T cell receptor (beta chain) was obtained from a study of blood T cell repertoires in COVID-19. This clone appeared a few times. In the original workflow: Amplified reference gene primers provided the basis for estimating nucleated cell counts. TCRdb's copy holds only in-frame clones and misses some; the assay was immunoSEQ multiplex PCR. D and trimming were read from the DNA, whereas the V and J calls and clone size are those reported in that table. The table records fewer than 250,000 clones, roughly 90% of them present only once. This CDR3 is 14 amino acids long. Trimming removed 9 bases from V and 9 bases from J, with 19 bases in between. Germline-derived CDR1 and CDR2 are SGHKS and YYEKEE (reference sequence).

The chain is built from TRBV5-5 and TRBJ1-6; D not certain. The specimen was peripheral blood. This clonotype was sampled from a woman aged 45-60 years with acute or convalescent COVID-19. The CDR3 coding sequence is TGTGCCACCCAGAGGGCCAATGTTGGTTCACCCCTCCACTTT. This translates into CATQRANVGSPLHF.